This T cell receptor beta chain was identified in a study of CD8 T cells in ankylosing spondylitis. The study, taken as a whole, reports: Typical of ankylosing spondylitis blood, it appeared, was a TCR beta motif of eight highly homologous variants.

Deletions cut 2 bases from V and 6 bases from J, with 9 bases between. The CDR3 has 12 residues. In germline, CDR1 is DFQATT, CDR2 SNEGSKA (reference sequence). One entry per CDR3 protein results from TCRdb running MiXCR on the 5' RACE reads. The sample has a few hundred thousand distinct CDR3 sequences, 17% seen once; the top ten hold just over 1%. This clonotype was counted many times. Its antigen is unknown. Source material: blood, either unsorted or a sorted T cell fraction (not recorded which). This receptor was taken from a male donor with ankylosing spondylitis. This rearrangement joins TRBV20-1 to TRBJ2-3; tentatively, D is TRBD2 (5 bases). CDR3 protein: CSARWSGDTQYF. The CDR3 DNA follows: TGCAGTGCTAGATGGTCGGGGGATACGCAGTATTTT.